This T cell receptor (beta chain) was profiled in a study of shared clonotypes between healthy human individuals. General study points: Richness estimates generally favored naive over memory subsets. Sharing across a few donors was seen in 4% to 5.5% of naive CD4 clonotypes.

For each subset, genomic DNA was distributed in equal portions over several immunoSEQ plates. TCRdb keeps only in-frame clones here, not all; method: immunoSEQ multiplex PCR. The sample consists of 2 million to 2.5 million clones, about 90% of them appearing once. Trimming removed 3 bases at V and 6 bases at J, with 12 bases between. CDR1 and CDR2 (germline): KGHSH, LQKENI. The CDR3 length is 13 residues. Notes on this clone: Its antigen is undetermined.

The chain combines TRBV18 with TRBJ2-7; D is ambiguous. The sample was naive CD4+ T cells from PBMCs. The subset: CD45RA+ positively selected. The receptor was isolated from a young man in good health. Some clones in this sample may be carry-over from other donors' samples. In DNA, the CDR3 is TGTGCCAGCTCACCTCCTCCAACGGGCGAGCAGTACTTC. It specifies CASSPPPTGEQYF.